This TCR beta chain is drawn from a study of blood T cell repertoires in COVID-19 (dated by TCRdb to 2018 to 2020). About the study as a whole: Samples from collaborators originated in the United States, Italy and Spain and spanned both the acute and convalescent phases of COVID-19. The samples were drawn from the first 160 participants of the ongoing ImmuneRACE study and from about 1,200 subjects provided by 6 global collaborators. The repertoires were made available in a free public database intended to serve as a resource for research on the immune response to SARS-CoV-2. Subjects who had been exposed to COVID-19, were actively infected with it, or had recovered from it provided the deeply sampled blood TCRbeta repertoires that made up the dataset. HLA class I and class II types, where available, came from metadata supplied by the sample provider rather than from assay-based typing. The material from the prospective study consisted of cDNA or gDNA derived from T cells, B-cell-depleted T cells, or PBMCs. Sample metadata almost always included a de-identified subject ID, COVID-19 status, age in years and sex.

The full study reports these points: Clinical and demographic metadata were provided uncurated, with the amount varying by source and participant.

The immunoSEQ Assay, a bias-controlled multiplex PCR, was used to amplify TCRbeta CDR3 regions from genomic DNA. On the authors' methods: The number of nucleated cells in each sample was estimated by amplification of reference gene primers within the assay. To quantify the absolute abundance of each unique TCRbeta CDR3 rearrangement, sequence reads were collapsed and filtered. For each sample, productive Simpson clonality was calculated by taking the square root of Simpson's diversity index across productive rearrangements. In its TCRdb copy, this immuneACCESS table keeps in-frame sequences only and misses some clones. Where compared with another copy, unresolved V genes explain less than half of these, and the others have no known cause. The DNA was the basis for D and trimming; V, J and clone size are from that table. The sample table lists 300,000 to 450,000 clones, more than 80% of them with a count of one. Together, the top ten hold around 3% of the sample.

The germline ends are 19 bases apart after V is trimmed by 6 bases and J by 4 bases. The germline V gene encodes CDR1 SGHKS and CDR2 YYEKEE (reference sequence). The CDR3 runs 16 amino acids, cysteine and phenylalanine included. Only the CDR3 part of the read is kept: 48 bases, read in frame from the first base. In Seattle, one collaborating source enrolled patients while the infection was active and tracked those patients longitudinally over the course of disease. Each collaborating institution followed its own protocols to collect whole blood in K2EDTA tubes. Collaborator samples were shipped for TCRbeta analysis as frozen whole blood, isolated PBMCs, or DNA extracted from either sample type. Concerning this clone: What this receptor recognizes is not known. Nothing much larger sits one base from this clone, and base qualities are not available.

The rearranged chain carries TRBV5-5 and TRBJ1-4; the D segment could be TRBD1, given 6 matching bases. Sequencing used peripheral blood. The receptor's source is a woman in her 30s with COVID-19, enrolled during active disease. The nucleotide sequence reads as follows: TGTGCCAGCACCCTCTCCAGGGGCTTTGATAATGAAAAACTGTTTTTT. Translation gives CASTLSRGFDNEKLFF.